This passage covers 7 T cell receptor beta chains from one sample sequenced in a study of blood T cell repertoires in COVID-19. The table came from immunoSEQ multiplex PCR; TCRdb's copy has only in-frame clones and leaves some out. The data contain nearly 250,000 clones, just under 90% of them singletons. The sequenced sample was PBMCs or T cells enriched from blood (not recorded which). The receptors originated from a man between 45 and 60 years old who had been exposed to COVID-19.

V usage is TRBV10-3 and J usage is TRBJ2-3; 7 nucleotides align to TRBD2. The CDR3 is 16 amino acids. V shed 3 bases, J shed 2 bases, and the junction held 8 bases outside the gene matches. From germline, CDR1 is ENHRY and CDR2 SYGVKD. The CDR3 is CAISETGTTNTDTQYF. The CDR3 DNA reads TGTGCCATCAGTGAAACCGGGACTACAAACACAGATACGCAGTATTTT.

This chain links TRBV6-5 with TRBJ2-3; D is ambiguous. Germline V gene lookup returns CDR1 MNHEY and CDR2 SVGAGI. There are 12 residues in the CDR3. Trimming took 5 bases from V and 4 from J, leaving 7 bases between them. The CDR3 loop reads CASSQTPDTQYF. CDR3 DNA sequence: TGTGCCAGCAGTCAGACACCAGATACGCAGTATTTT.

This sequence joins TRBV11-3 and TRBJ2-1; D might be TRBD1 (5 bases). The germline V gene has CDR1 SGHNT and CDR2 YENEEA. V shed 2 bases and J shed 8 bases, with 10 bases lying between them. The CDR3 extends over 13 amino acids. The CDR3 DNA reads as TGTGCCAGCAGCTTAAGGACACGGGATGAGCAGTTCTTC. It specifies CASSLRTRDEQFF.

V and J are TRBV5-1 and TRBJ2-1, with no clear D. The CDR3 has 15 amino acids. Germline V gene data show CDR1 as SGHRS and CDR2 as YFSETQ. The V and J ends lost 1 base and 4 bases respectively, with 12 bases between them. CDR3 bases: TGCGCCAGCAGCTTGAGCGAGACGAAGTACAATGAGCAGTTCTTC. Protein product: CASSLSETKYNEQFF.

This sequence joins TRBV19 and TRBJ1-6; 7 nucleotides align to TRBD1. The germline gives CDR1 LNHDA, CDR2 SQIVND (reference sequence). Trimming cost V 6 bases and J 0 bases; bases outside gene matches: 14. CDR3 length: 19 residues. CDR3 bases: TGTGCCAGTAGCCCCCGCCCCGGGACAGCTATCTCCTATAATTCACCCCTCCACTTT. Translated, it gives CASSPRPGTAISYNSPLHF.

The chain uses TRBV11-2 and TRBJ1-1; 7 bases are a match to TRBD1. Trimming removed 4 bases from V and 5 bases from J; junction bases left unmatched: 7. Germline CDR1 is SGHAT and CDR2 is FQNNGV. This CDR3 is built from 14 residues. The CDR3 is CASSSLTGWTEAFF. DNA for the CDR3: TGTGCCAGCAGCTCGTTGACAGGGTGGACTGAAGCTTTCTTT.

The chain links TRBV28 to TRBJ1-2, with D uncertain. CDR1 and CDR2 from the germline V gene are MDHEN and SYDVKM. Trimming cost V 5 bases and J 4 bases, with 8 bases left between them. There are 12 residues in the CDR3. The DNA for the CDR3 is TGTGCCAGCAGTCCGGGGAGCTATGGCTACACCTTC. As protein: CASSPGSYGYTF.